This is a list of T cell receptor beta chains from one sample in a study of beta chain features in type 1 diabetes. Assay used: immunoSEQ multiplex PCR; TCRdb lists only in-frame clones, some missing. The sample yields about 180,000 clones, approximately 13% seen once. Sequenced input: central memory CD4+ T cells from blood. The receptors originated from a woman under 30 in good health. Each CDR3 is given with its conserved first and last residue. The order of the fields is J gene, D gene, clone size, V gene, CDR3 protein, CDR3 DNA. A D gene is named only where the DNA matches it firmly. Only part of the rows carry a size: once, few, many, or a class if the clone is expanded.

TRBJ2-7,TRBD1,few,TRBV7-9,CASSAGQGVREQYF,TGTGCCAGCAGCGCGGGACAGGGGGTTCGGGAGCAGTACTTC
TRBJ1-5,-,few,TRBV30,CAWSAGNLDQPQHF,TGTGCCTGGAGTGCAGGCAACCTCGATCAGCCCCAGCATTTT
TRBJ1-5,TRBD1,few,TRBV27,CASRGTGGNNQPQHF,TGTGCCAGCAGAGGGACAGGGGGCAACAATCAGCCCCAGCATTTT
TRBJ2-2,TRBD2,few,TRBV5-1,CASSLLTSGSSGELFF,TGCGCCAGCAGCCTCCTGACTAGCGGGTCCTCCGGGGAGCTGTTTTTT
TRBJ2-6,-,-,TRBV5-1,CASSLVGSLSGANVLTF,TGCGCCAGCAGCTTGGTTGGTAGCCTCTCTGGGGCCAACGTCCTGACTTTC
TRBJ2-1,-,-,TRBV28,CASSSLPSYNEQFF,TGTGCCAGCAGTTCACTACCCTCCTACAATGAGCAGTTCTTC
TRBJ2-7,-,few,TRBV5-5,CASSFQYEQYF,TGTGCCAGCAGCTTTCAGTACGAGCAGTACTTC
TRBJ2-3,-,-,TRBV10-3,CATGGNTDTQYF,TGTGCCACCGGCGGGAACACAGATACGCAGTATTTT
TRBJ1-1,-,few,TRBV5-1,CASSWSTRLNTEAFF,TGCGCCAGCAGCTGGAGCACCCGTTTGAACACTGAAGCTTTCTTT
TRBJ1-4,-,-,TRBV25-1,CASRTPSVEKLFF,TGTGCCAGCAGGACACCCTCGGTGGAAAAACTGTTTTTT
TRBJ2-7,TRBD2,-,TRBV7-2,CASSLGLAGSEQYF,TGTGCCAGCAGCTTGGGACTAGCGGGGTCCGAGCAGTACTTC
TRBJ1-1,TRBD1,few,TRBV4-3,CASSRGQGLENTEAFF,TGCGCCAGCAGCCGCGGACAGGGTTTAGAGAACACTGAAGCTTTCTTT
TRBJ2-6,TRBD2,-,TRBV5-1,CASSLEAGVTGANVLTF,TGCGCCAGCAGCTTGGAAGCGGGAGTAACTGGGGCCAACGTCCTGACTTTC
TRBJ2-4,TRBD1,few,TRBV4-1,CASSQFDRDKNIQYF,TGCGCCAGCAGCCAATTTGACAGGGACAAAAACATTCAGTACTTC
TRBJ1-5,-,-,TRBV18,CASSQGRAGNQPQHF,TGTGCCAGCTCCCAAGGGAGGGCGGGCAATCAGCCCCAGCATTTT
TRBJ1-1,TRBD1,-,TRBV14,CASRYTGVDGEAFF,TGTGCCAGCCGGTACACAGGGGTTGATGGTGAAGCTTTCTTT
TRBJ2-6,-,once,TRBV7-2,CASSSGGFTGANVLTF,TGTGCCAGCAGTTCTGGGGGCTTCACTGGGGCCAACGTCCTGACTTTC
TRBJ2-7,TRBD2,-,TRBV14,CASSPLAGKYEQYF,TGTGCCAGCAGCCCACTAGCGGGAAAATACGAGCAGTACTTC
TRBJ2-5,-,-,TRBV28,CASSDRDLLQTQYF,TGTGCCAGCAGTGACAGGGACTTATTACAGACCCAGTACTTC
TRBJ1-3,-,-,TRBV27,CASSLKGTGNTIYF,TGTGCCAGCAGTTTAAAAGGGACAGGAAACACCATATATTTT
TRBJ1-4,TRBD1,few,TRBV6-5,CASSYGTGRKLFF,TGTGCCAGCAGTTACGGGACAGGAAGGAAACTGTTTTTT
TRBJ1-4,TRBD1,-,TRBV11-2,CASSRIRTGATEKLFF,TGTGCCAGCAGCCGCATCCGGACAGGGGCTACCGAAAAACTGTTTTTT
TRBJ1-2,-,-,TRBV21-1,CASSKESEGYTF,TGTGCCAGCAGCAAAGAAAGCGAAGGCTACACCTTC
TRBJ2-7,TRBD2,few,TRBV4-3,CASSPRTSGSYEQYF,TGCGCCAGCAGCCCCCGGACTAGCGGGAGCTACGAGCAGTACTTC
TRBJ2-5,TRBD1,-,TRBV7-8,CASSVNRGRAETQYF,TGTGCCAGCAGCGTCAACAGGGGAAGGGCAGAGACCCAGTACTTC
TRBJ2-7,TRBD2,-,TRBV28,CASSLASGGFSYEQYF,TGTGCCAGCAGTTTAGCCTCGGGGGGGTTCTCCTACGAGCAGTACTTC
TRBJ1-2,TRBD1,few,TRBV28,CASSFGQGVGGYTF,TGTGCCAGCAGTTTTGGACAGGGAGTCGGCGGCTACACCTTC
TRBJ2-1,-,-,TRBV18,CASSPTGDEQFF,TGTGCCAGCTCACCAACGGGTGATGAGCAGTTCTTC
TRBJ1-5,-,-,TRBV27,CASSLKGSTSQHF,TGTGCCAGCAGCCTAAAGGGGTCTACCTCCCAGCATTTT
TRBJ2-2,-,-,TRBV7-7,CASSLAVVGTGELFF,TGTGCTAGCAGCTTAGCGGTAGTTGGCACCGGGGAGCTGTTTTTT
TRBJ2-5,-,few,TRBV5-5,CASSFGDKETQYF,TGTGCCAGCAGCTTCGGGGACAAAGAGACCCAGTACTTC
TRBJ2-7,TRBD2,few,TRBV28,CASSLAGGSYEQYF,TGTGCCAGCAGTCTAGCGGGAGGGTCCTACGAGCAGTACTTC
TRBJ2-2,TRBD1,few,TRBV5-6,CASSRTGDVGELFF,TGTGCCAGCAGTCGAACAGGGGATGTCGGGGAGCTGTTTTTT